This T cell receptor beta chain emerged from a study of shared clonotypes between healthy human individuals. Study-wide context: The cohort had two women and a few men, ages 18 to 49.

CD45RO negativity and positive selection for CCR7 defined naive CD8 cells, a population that excluded terminally differentiated effector memory CD45RA+ cells. About this clone: Antigen unknown. Other DNA sequences in the same sample also yield this CDR3.

Notes on the study in general: Generally, estimated richness proved larger in naive subsets than it did in memory subsets. Large sequencing depth failed to make sorted-subset sequencing complete, rarefaction showed.

Germline V gene lookup returns CDR1 GTSNPN and CDR2 SVGIG (reference sequence). This CDR3 spans 14 amino acids. With V trimmed by 0 bases and J by 0 bases, 2 bases remained unmatched. Produced via immunoSEQ multiplex PCR; TCRdb's table is partial and in-frame only. The table records 1.5 million to 2.5 million clones, roughly 95% of them present only once. The sequence was obtained from a man aged 18 to 30 in good health. This chain joins TRBV30 and TRBJ2-7; TRBD2 matches 7 bases. Sequenced: naive CD8+ T cells sorted from blood. This CDR3 is CAWSVGGSSYEQYF. CDR3 bases: TGTGCCTGGAGTGTGGGCGGGAGCTCCTACGAGCAGTACTTC.